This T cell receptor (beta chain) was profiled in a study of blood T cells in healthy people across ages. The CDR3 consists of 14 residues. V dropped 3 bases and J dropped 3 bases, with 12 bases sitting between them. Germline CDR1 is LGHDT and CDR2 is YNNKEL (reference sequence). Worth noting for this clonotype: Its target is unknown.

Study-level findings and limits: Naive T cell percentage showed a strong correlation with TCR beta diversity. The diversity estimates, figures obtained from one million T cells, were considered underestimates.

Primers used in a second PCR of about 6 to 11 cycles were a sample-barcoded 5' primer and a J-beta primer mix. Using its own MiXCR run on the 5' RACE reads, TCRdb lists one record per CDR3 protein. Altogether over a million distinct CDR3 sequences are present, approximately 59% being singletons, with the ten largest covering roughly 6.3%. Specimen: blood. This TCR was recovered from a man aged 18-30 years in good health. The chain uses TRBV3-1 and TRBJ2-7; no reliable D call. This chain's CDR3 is CASSQGRGYYEQYF. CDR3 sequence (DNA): TGTGCCAGCAGCCAGGGTCGTGGATACTACGAGCAGTACTTC.